This T cell receptor (beta chain) derives from a study of T cell responses to AZD1222 COVID-19 vaccine. Study-level results: Two AZD1222 doses significantly raised spike-specific TCR breadth and depth over controls. Clonal diversity was possibly underestimated; the donors were predominantly white British and more often female. CD4 TCRs associated with vaccination spanned spike, dominating at 160-218 and 743-854. Among spike-specific TCRs, nearly half reportedly target unmutated variant regions.

TCRdb's copy holds only in-frame clones and misses some; the assay was immunoSEQ multiplex PCR. This sample carries some 73,000 clones, roughly 89% of them seen once, and the ten largest clones take approximately 9.3%. Of note for this clone: As yet, its antigen is unknown.

J was trimmed by 2 bases and V by 5 bases; bases with no gene match: 5. This CDR3 comprises 14 residues. CDR1 is SGHAT and CDR2 is FQNNGV in the germline V gene. The V call is TRBV11-2, the J call TRBJ2-7; 8 bases align to TRBD1. The input for sequencing was peripheral blood, taken 28 days after the second AZD1222 dose. The origin of this receptor is an adult who received the AZD1222 COVID-19 vaccine. CDR3 region: CASSGDRTTYEQYF. The CDR3 coding sequence is TGTGCCAGCAGCGGGGACAGGACGACCTACGAGCAGTACTTC.